This T cell receptor beta chain emerged from a study of CD8+ T cells in alopecia areata. Investigators isolated RNA and reverse transcribed it into cDNA to act as the sequencing template. Generated by immunoSEQ multiplex PCR, the TCRdb table keeps only in-frame clones and is missing some. This sample has hundreds of thousands of clones; 50% to 65% occur once, and the top ten carry 0.45%. The V gene's germline CDR1 is SGHTA and CDR2 FQGNSA. This CDR3 region has 15 residues. Trimming cost V 6 bases and J 3 bases; bases outside gene matches: 8. The sequencing here drew on CD4+ T cells sorted from blood, taken at week 0. The origin of this receptor is a human donor with alopecia areata. The chain combines TRBV7-2 with TRBJ1-5; 7 nucleotides line up with TRBD1. This CDR3 is CASSPRDSYNQPQHF. The CDR3 region has the DNA TGTGCCAGCAGTCCCCGGGACAGTTACAATCAGCCCCAGCATTTT.